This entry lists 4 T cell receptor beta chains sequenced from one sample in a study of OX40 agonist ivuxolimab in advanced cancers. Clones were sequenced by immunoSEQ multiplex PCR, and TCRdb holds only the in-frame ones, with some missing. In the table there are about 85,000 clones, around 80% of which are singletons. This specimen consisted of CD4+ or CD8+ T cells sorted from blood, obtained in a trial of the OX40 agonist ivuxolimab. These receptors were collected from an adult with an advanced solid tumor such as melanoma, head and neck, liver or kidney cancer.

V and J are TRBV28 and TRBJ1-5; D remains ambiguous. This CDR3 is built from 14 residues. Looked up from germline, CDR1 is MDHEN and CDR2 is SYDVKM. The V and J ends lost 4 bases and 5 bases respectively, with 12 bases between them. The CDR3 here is CASSSVLDYQPQHF. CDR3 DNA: TGTGCCAGCAGTTCCGTCCTCGATTATCAGCCCCAGCATTTT.

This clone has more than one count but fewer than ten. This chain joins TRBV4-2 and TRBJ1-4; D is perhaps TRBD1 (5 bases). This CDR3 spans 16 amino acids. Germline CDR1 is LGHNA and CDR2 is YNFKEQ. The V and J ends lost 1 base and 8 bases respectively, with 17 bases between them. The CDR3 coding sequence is TGTGCCAGCAGCCAAGGGGTCGGCCAGGGTCCCGAAAAACTGTTTTTT. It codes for CASSQGVGQGPEKLFF.

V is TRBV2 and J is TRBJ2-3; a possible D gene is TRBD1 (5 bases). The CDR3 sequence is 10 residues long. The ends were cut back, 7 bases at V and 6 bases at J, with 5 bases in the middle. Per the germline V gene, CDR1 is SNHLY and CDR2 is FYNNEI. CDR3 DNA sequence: TGTGCCAGCACAGGGGATACGCAGTATTTT. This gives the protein CASTGDTQYF.

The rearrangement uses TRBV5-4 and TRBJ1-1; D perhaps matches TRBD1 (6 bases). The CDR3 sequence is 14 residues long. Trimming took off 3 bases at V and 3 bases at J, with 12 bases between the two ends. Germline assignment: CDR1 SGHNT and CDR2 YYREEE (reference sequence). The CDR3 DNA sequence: TGTGCCAGCAGCTGGGGACAAGATTACACTGAAGCTTTCTTT. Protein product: CASSWGQDYTEAFF.